These T cell receptor beta chains were read from a single sample in a study of low-dose radiotherapy and immunotherapy resistance in tumors. MiXCR, applied by TCRdb to the reads, yields one record per CDR3 protein. The table records tens of thousands of distinct CDR3 sequences, 20% to 30% of them present only once. The starting material was PBMCs, obtained after low-dose radiotherapy plus immunotherapy. The receptors originated from a male donor with prostate cancer. Each CDR3 is given with its conserved first and last residue. Not all rows give a size; the values are once, few, many and, for expanded clones, a class.

V: TRBV5-1; size: many; CDR3: CASSPGGGGPEAFF
V: TRBV5-1; size: .; CDR3: CASKGALHTDTQYF
V: TRBV5-4; size: many; CDR3: CASSLSGLPDTQYF
V: TRBV7-9; size: many; CDR3: CASSSRLAPEETQYF
V: TRBV6-2/TRBV6-3; size: .; CDR3: CASSTGNTEAFF
V: TRBV5-1; size: many; CDR3: CASIPRPSGSNEQFF
V: TRBV5-4; size: .; CDR3: CASSSNRRNTQYF
V: TRBV5-1; size: .; CDR3: CASSLEAAYGYTF
V: TRBV10-3; size: many; CDR3: CAARTSGTAHSTDTQYF
V: TRBV2; size: many; CDR3: CASREGLARTYEQYF
V: TRBV15; size: .; CDR3: CATSTKLRNNHEQYF
V: TRBV6-2/TRBV6-3; size: many; CDR3: CASSYPNSVEAFF
V: TRBV27; size: .; CDR3: CASSQLQGGYTEAFF
V: TRBV29-1; size: many; CDR3: CSEGRGETQYF
V: TRBV10-2; size: .; CDR3: CASSERAANQPQHF
V: TRBV4-1; size: few; CDR3: CASSQDRGDTQYF
V: TRBV29-1; size: many; CDR3: CSGLTDLIGTQYF
V: TRBV9; size: many; CDR3: CASSVDGADPRDTQYF
V: TRBV20-1; size: many; CDR3: CSARQLYSNQPQHF
V: TRBV28; size: .; CDR3: CASSLPGTISDEQFF
V: TRBV15; size: .; CDR3: CATRRGKVYNEQFF
V: TRBV5-1; size: many; CDR3: CASSLGGGRRTEAFF
V: TRBV14; size: many; CDR3: CASGSGNPHNEQFF
V: TRBV12-3/TRBV12-4; size: many; CDR3: CASSTFWGELFF